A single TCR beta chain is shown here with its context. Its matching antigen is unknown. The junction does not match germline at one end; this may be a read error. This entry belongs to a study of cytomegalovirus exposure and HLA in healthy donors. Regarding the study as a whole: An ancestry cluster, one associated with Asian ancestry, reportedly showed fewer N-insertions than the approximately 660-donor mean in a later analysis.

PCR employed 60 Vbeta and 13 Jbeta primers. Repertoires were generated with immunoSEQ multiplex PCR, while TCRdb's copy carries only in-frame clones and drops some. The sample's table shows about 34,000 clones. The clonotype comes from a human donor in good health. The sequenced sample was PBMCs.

The CDR3 spells CASSLGLRLVF. The CDR3 region has the DNA TGTGCCAGCAGCTTGGGCTTGAGGCTGGTCTTC. The chain uses TRBV5-6 and TRBJ2-1, with D uncertain. This CDR3 contains 11 residues. Germline V gene lookup returns CDR1 SGHDT and CDR2 YYEEEE.